The 20 T cell receptor beta chains below come from one sample, sequenced in a study of blood T cell repertoires in COVID-19. Produced via immunoSEQ multiplex PCR; TCRdb's table is partial and in-frame only. The sample yields 350,000 to 400,000 clones, approximately 88% seen once. The sequencing sample was made of PBMCs or T cells enriched from blood (not recorded which). These receptors all stem from a woman in her twenties or thirties with acute COVID-19.

In this sample, this clone turned up once. The V gene is TRBV7-2, the J gene TRBJ2-1, with 14 bases fitting TRBD2. J gave up 8 bases and V 5 bases, and 11 bases lay outside the gene matches. The CDR3 spans 17 residues. In germline, CDR1 is SGHTA, CDR2 FQGNSA. CDR3 sequence: CASSGWTSGGNSDEQFF. CDR3 DNA sequence: TGTGCCAGCAGCGGGTGGACTAGCGGGGGGAACAGTGATGAGCAGTTCTTC.

The chain couples TRBV5-6 to TRBJ1-2; TRBD1 matches 10 bases. The germline V gene encodes CDR1 SGHDT and CDR2 YYEEEE. CDR3 length: 15 amino acids. Trimming removed 7 bases from V and 4 bases from J; junction bases left unmatched: 10. DNA of the CDR3: TGTGCCAGCGAGATAGGGGACAGGGGAGTCTATGGCTACACCTTC. It codes for CASEIGDRGVYGYTF. Using reference TRBV5-6 and TRBJ1-2 for the parts outside the CDR3, the full variable domain is DAGVTQSPTHLIKTRGQQVTLRCSPKSGHDTVSWYQQALGQGPQFIFQYYEEEERQRGNFPDRFSGHQFPNYSSELNVNALLLGDSALYLCASEIGDRGVYGYTFGSGTRLTVV.

In DNA, the CDR3 is TGTGCGGCCGGAGAGTGGTACGAGCAGTACTTC. Translated, it gives CAAGEWYEQYF. This rearrangement joins TRBV10-3 to TRBJ2-7; D not resolved. Germline assignment: CDR1 ENHRY and CDR2 SYGVKD. The CDR3 extends over 11 amino acids.

This clone was detected only once. The rearrangement uses TRBV5-1 and TRBJ2-1, with 12 bases identical to TRBD2. CDR1 is SGHRS, CDR2 YFSETQ, per germline. The CDR3 has 15 residues. V gave up 4 bases and J gave up 8 bases; unmatched junction bases: 7. CDR3 bases: TGCGCCAGCAGCCCCCTAGCGGGGGGGCCGGATGAGCAGTTCTTC. This sequence encodes CASSPLAGGPDEQFF.

The V and J genes are TRBV29-1 and TRBJ2-5, with 10 nucleotides matching TRBD1. This CDR3 is 13 amino acids long. CDR1 SQVTM and CDR2 ANQGSEA come from the germline V gene. Germline trimming cut 3 bases from V and 5 bases from J; bases unmatched to any gene: 3. The CDR3 DNA reads as TGCAGCGTTGACGACAGGGGGCTGGAGACCCAGTACTTC. It translates to CSVDDRGLETQYF.

The genes are TRBV19 and TRBJ2-1; TRBD1 agrees at 9 bases. Germline assignment: CDR1 LNHDA and CDR2 SQIVND (reference sequence). CDR3 length: 14 amino acids. V lost 4 bases, J lost 4 bases, and 2 bases stayed unmatched. CDR3 in amino acids: CASSKGQGYNEQFF. The CDR3, as DNA: TGTGCCAGTAGTAAAGGACAGGGGTACAATGAGCAGTTCTTC.

The chain joins TRBV29-1 to TRBJ1-2; TRBD1 aligns across 9 bases. Unmatched junction bases numbered 7, after V lost 3 bases and J lost 8 bases. CDR3 length equals 13 residues. Per the germline V gene, CDR1 is SQVTM and CDR2 is ANQGSEA. CDR3 DNA: TGCAGCGTTGACCAGACAGGGGGTTTCGGCTACACCTTC. Residues: CSVDQTGGFGYTF.

This clone was seen only once. CDR3 sequence reads: CASSAGAGSRGYTF. CDR3 nucleotides: TGTGCCAGCAGCGCCGGGGCGGGGTCGCGTGGCTACACCTTC. The V gene is TRBV7-8, the J gene TRBJ1-2; D is perhaps TRBD1 (5 bases). The CDR3 is 14 residues long. CDR1 and CDR2 (germline): SGHVS, FQNEAQ. The V end lost 5 bases, the J end lost 7 bases, and 17 bases lay between the germline ends.

The chain is built from TRBV5-1 and TRBJ1-2, with TRBD1 as a possible D gene (5 bases). The CDR3 length is 12 residues. Trimming shortened V by 7 bases and J by 8 bases, and 15 bases separated the two germline ends. Germline V gene data show CDR1 as SGHRS and CDR2 as YFSETQ. The CDR3 loop is CASHIGGDGYTF. Written as DNA, the CDR3 is TGCGCCAGCCACATAGGAGGGGACGGCTACACCTTC.

The genes are TRBV4-1 and TRBJ2-7; D not resolved. The CDR3 is made up of 14 amino acids. V was clipped by 2 bases and J by 5 bases, with 13 bases between them. From germline, CDR1 is MGHRA and CDR2 YSYEKL. The CDR3 nucleotides are TGCGCCAGCAGCCAATCACGACAATTCCACGAGCAGTACTTC. Its protein product is CASSQSRQFHEQYF.

The gene calls are TRBV6-1 and TRBJ1-6, with TRBD1 matching over 9 bases. Germline loops: CDR1 MNHNS, CDR2 SASEGT. V lost 0 bases to trimming and J lost 9 bases; unmatched junction nucleotides: 6. CDR3 size: 16 residues. CDR3 sequence: CASSEAGLTGGSPLHF. CDR3 nucleotide sequence: TGTGCCAGCAGTGAAGCAGGATTGACAGGGGGTTCACCCCTCCACTTT.

The genes are TRBV4-1 and TRBJ1-2; TRBD1 might be the D (5 bases). Germline CDR1 is MGHRA and CDR2 is YSYEKL. This CDR3 contains 15 residues. Trimming stripped 1 base from V and 6 bases from J, with 15 bases between. CDR3 nucleotides: TGCGCCAGCAGCCAAGTTGGGGATCGCAGGGATGGCTACACCTTC. This gives the protein CASSQVGDRRDGYTF.

The chain combines TRBV24-1 with TRBJ2-5, with 12 bases that match TRBD2. The CDR3 is 20 amino acids. Germline CDR1 reads KGHDR; CDR2 reads SFDVKD. The V and J ends lost 4 bases and 1 base, in that order; junction bases with no gene match: 15. The CDR3 bases are TGTGCCACCAGTGACCCTAAGCCCCTAGCGGGGGGGCCTGCCCAAGAGACCCAGTACTTC. Protein product: CATSDPKPLAGGPAQETQYF.

The V call is TRBV27, the J call TRBJ1-2, with 9 bases fitting TRBD1. The CDR3 is 15 amino acids. Per the germline V gene, CDR1 is MNHEY and CDR2 is SMNVEV (reference sequence). V lost 6 bases to trimming and J lost 6 bases; unmatched junction nucleotides: 11. The CDR3: CASREPGQGFHGYTF. The CDR3 DNA reads as TGTGCCAGCAGGGAACCGGGACAGGGATTCCATGGCTACACCTTC.

The chain has TRBV5-1 and TRBJ2-1; TRBD2 agrees at 8 bases. The CDR3 has 17 amino acids. Losses at the gene ends were 3 bases for V and 7 bases for J; bases not matched to a gene: 15. CDR1 is SGHRS and CDR2 is YFSETQ in the germline V gene. In DNA, the CDR3 is TGCGCCAGCAGCTCCGGTGGGTCGGGGGGGGCTCGGAATGAGCAGTTCTTC. Residues: CASSSGGSGGARNEQFF.

This chain connects TRBV6-5 to TRBJ2-7; 9 bases are shared with TRBD2. After removal of 5 bases from V and 3 bases from J, the junction contained 5 bases not matched to a gene. The germline CDR1 and CDR2 sequences are MNHEY and SVGAGI. The CDR3 is made up of 14 amino acids. In DNA, the CDR3 is TGTGCCAGCAGTCCCACGACTAGCGGCTACGAGCAGTACTTC. Translation gives CASSPTTSGYEQYF.

The CDR3 region is CASSLVAGVETQYF. Written as DNA, the CDR3 is TGTGCCAGCAGCTTGGTGGCAGGGGTAGAGACCCAGTACTTC. V gene TRBV5-5 combines with J gene TRBJ2-5, with a possible D match to TRBD1 (6 bases). This CDR3 contains 14 residues. V was shortened by 0 bases and J by 4 bases, with 10 bases between the two germline ends. The germline V gene encodes CDR1 SGHKS and CDR2 YYEKEE (reference sequence).

The chain uses TRBV4-2 and TRBJ2-2; 12 nucleotides align to TRBD2. Trimming removed 2 bases from V and 4 bases from J; junction bases left unmatched: 5. This CDR3 has 17 amino acids. CDR1 LGHNA and CDR2 YNFKEQ come from the germline V gene. CDR3 coding DNA: TGTGCCAGCAGCCAACCTAGCGGGGGGGCGGTCACCGGGGAGCTGTTTTTT. It codes for CASSQPSGGAVTGELFF.

The CDR3 DNA reads TGCGCCAGCAGCCTTGGGACTAGTTTGTACAATGAGCAGTTCTTC. This encodes CASSLGTSLYNEQFF. This chain uses TRBV5-1 with TRBJ2-1; 8 bases are a match to TRBD2. Germline V gives CDR1 SGHRS, CDR2 YFSETQ. This CDR3 spans 15 amino acids. V shed 4 bases, J shed 4 bases, and the junction held 7 bases outside the gene matches.

In this sample, this clone turned up once. This chain uses TRBV6-4 with TRBJ2-3; D is unclear. V shed 3 bases and J shed 0 bases, with 16 bases lying between them. The CDR3 is 17 residues long. Germline CDR1 is MRHNA and CDR2 is SNTAGT. CDR3 residues: CASSELPRQRSTDTQYF. As DNA, the CDR3 is TGTGCCAGCAGTGAGCTCCCTCGACAACGTAGCACAGATACGCAGTATTTT.